This entry is about one TCR beta chain. Its antigen is undetermined. CDR3 length: 15 amino acids. Germline V gene lookup returns CDR1 MGHDK and CDR2 SYGVNS. The V segment lost 3 bases and the J segment 5 bases; nucleotides outside the gene matches: 9. These data belong to a study of a mutant IDH1 vaccine in newly diagnosed glioma. The assay was immunoSEQ multiplex PCR, and TCRdb's table has in-frame clones only and misses some. The sample yields around 31,000 clones, roughly 54% seen once. The time point: week 5, during vaccination. Doses comprised 300 ug of mutant IDH1 20-mer peptide each, plus topical imiquimod.

The material sequenced was PBMCs, taken from a glioma patient whose treatment included an IDH1 peptide vaccine. This chain connects TRBV25-1 to TRBJ2-7, with TRBD2 matching 8 bases. This TCR came from a woman aged 18-29 years with glioma. The CDR3: CASSDQSGSWNEQYF. The DNA of the CDR3 is TGTGCCAGCAGTGATCAGAGCGGGAGCTGGAACGAGCAGTACTTC.